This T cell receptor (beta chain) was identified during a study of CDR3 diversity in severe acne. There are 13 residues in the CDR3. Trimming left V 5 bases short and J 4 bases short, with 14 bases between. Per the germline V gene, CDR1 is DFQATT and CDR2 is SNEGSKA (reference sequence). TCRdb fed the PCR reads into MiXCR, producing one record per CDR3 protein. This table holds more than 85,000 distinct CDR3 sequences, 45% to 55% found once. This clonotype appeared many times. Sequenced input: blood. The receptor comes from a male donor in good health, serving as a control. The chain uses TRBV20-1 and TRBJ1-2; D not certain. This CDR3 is CSARGPNSYGYTF. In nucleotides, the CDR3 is TGCAGTGCTCGAGGCCCCAACAGCTATGGCTACACCTTC.